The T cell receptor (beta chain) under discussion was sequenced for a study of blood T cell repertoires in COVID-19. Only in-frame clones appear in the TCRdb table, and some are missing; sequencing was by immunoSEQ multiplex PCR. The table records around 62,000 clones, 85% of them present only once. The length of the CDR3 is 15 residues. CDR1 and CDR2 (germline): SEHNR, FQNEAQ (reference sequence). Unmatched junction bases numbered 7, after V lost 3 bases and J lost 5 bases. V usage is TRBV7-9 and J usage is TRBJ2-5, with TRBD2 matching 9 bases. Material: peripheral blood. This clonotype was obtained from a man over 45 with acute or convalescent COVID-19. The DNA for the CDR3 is TGTGCCAGCAGCTTGGGGACTAGCATGGAGGAGACCCAGTACTTC. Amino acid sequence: CASSLGTSMEETQYF.